This T cell receptor beta chain was identified in a study of TIL therapy for anti-PD-1-resistant metastatic lung cancer (dated by TCRdb to the early 2020s). At the level of the whole study: Among the enrolled patients, the median age was about 50 years (range roughly 38-75), and the median tumor PD-L1 proportion score was about 6%. Most of the cohort had lung adenocarcinoma, including a few EGFR-mutant tumors and two ALK-rearranged tumors, and half of the patients were either current or former smokers. A median non-synonymous tumor mutation burden of around 1.5 mutations per megabase was determined across the cohort by whole-exome sequencing. Clonotypes were tracked across tumor, expanded TIL product and serial blood samples by T cell receptor beta sequencing of tumor and peripheral blood. The full study reports these points: High clonal turnover was observed in TIL culture, with many enriched product clones not detected in the baseline tumor, which suggested clonal contraction rather than faithful expansion. The cohort was highly selected, with more treatment-naive, never-smoker and oncogene-addicted patients than typical, limiting generalizability. The study protocol defined all tumor marker inferences as exploratory. Higher clonality and lower diversity were observed in expanded TIL cultures than in baseline intratumoral T cells (median clonality approximately 6% vs 31%, p < 0.0001).

As to this clone: No cognate antigen has been identified for it. No base quality information exists; no much larger clone differs at one position.

TCR beta CDR3 regions were amplified from genomic DNA with the immunoSEQ v3 hsTCRB kit using bias-controlled multiplex PCR. TCR libraries were sequenced on an Illumina NextSeq 500 to approximately 2 million read pairs for survey level or roughly 4.5-6.5 million for deep level. In the paper's pipeline: V, D and J genes were assigned, non-productive sequences were removed, and clonality was reported by immunoSEQ Analyzer software. Repertoires were compared using productive Simpson clonality and Morisita overlap index of productive TRB rearrangements between infused TIL and blood. TCRdb obtained this table from immuneACCESS and retained in-frame rearrangements with V and J assigned. These tables miss some clones; where compared with another copy, unresolved V genes account for less than half of the shortfall, and the remainder is unexplained. That table furnishes V, J and clone size, whereas the DNA furnished D and trimming. The sample yields approximately 87,000 clones; less than 70% were counted once. The leading ten clones occupy approximately 9.9% of the sample.

The time point label, read with the paper, signifies: pre-treatment sample, taken before nivolumab and TIL therapy. Baseline tumor samples were excised metastases, mostly pleural nodules or supraclavicular lymph nodes, from the same resection used to grow TIL. Before any PD-1/PD-L1 blockade was given, tumors were harvested, nivolumab was then administered, and patients who progressed went on to receive lymphodepletion, an infusion of expanded TIL, and IL-2. Adults with stage 4 NSCLC were enrolled from 2017 to early 2020 in a dual-center phase I trial. The samples were obtained from a phase I trial that was single-arm and open-label and tested tumor-infiltrating lymphocyte therapy combined with nivolumab in advanced non-small cell lung cancer. Parts of each resected tumor were snap-frozen in liquid nitrogen and kept at -80 degrees C. Tumor regions of interest were selected on H&E sections by laser-capture macrodissection, were pulverized into 15 mg aliquots, and were extracted with Qiagen Allprep kits.

Sequences SGHVS (CDR1) and FQNEAQ (CDR2) are obtained from the germline V gene. V and J are trimmed by 4 bases and 1 base, and the gene matches miss 4 bases of the junction. The CDR3 holds 15 amino acids from the cysteine to the phenylalanine. Just CDR3 DNA is preserved here, 45 bases in frame from base 1. The sample consisted of tumor tissue, taken at baseline. The receptor chain draws on TRBV7-8 and TRBJ2-3; TRBD2 lines up with 8 middle nucleotides. This sequence originates from a person aged 25 to 79 with non-small cell lung cancer. The CDR3 protein is CASSSGLARTDTQYF. The DNA reads TGTGCCAGCAGCTCAGGACTAGCTCGCACAGATACGCAGTATTTT.